The TCR beta chain described here comes from a study of blood T cell repertoires in COVID-19. Study as a whole: PBMCs, B-cell-depleted T cells, or T cells were the source of the cDNA or gDNA that made up the material.

This clone has just a few counts. Produced via immunoSEQ multiplex PCR; TCRdb's table is partial and in-frame only. Of roughly 70,000 clones in the sample, roughly 71% were seen once. Trimming took 6 bases from V and 1 from J, leaving 9 bases between them. This CDR3 spans 13 amino acids. The V gene's germline CDR1 is KGHSH and CDR2 LQKENI. This clonotype was sampled from a man in his sixties with COVID-19, enrolled during active disease. The sequencing sample was made of peripheral blood. The rearrangement uses TRBV18 and TRBJ1-1; D gene unclear. CDR3 coding DNA: TGTGCCAGCTCGCACAGCTCGAACACTGAAGCTTTCTTT. Protein sequence: CASSHSSNTEAFF. The whole variable domain, remainder taken from reference TRBV18 and TRBJ1-1, is NAGVMQNPRHLVRRRGQEARLRCSPMKGHSHVYWYRQLPEEGLKFMVYLQKENIIDESGMPKERFSAEFPKEGPSILRIQQVVRGDSAAYFCASSHSSNTEAFFGQGTRLTVV.